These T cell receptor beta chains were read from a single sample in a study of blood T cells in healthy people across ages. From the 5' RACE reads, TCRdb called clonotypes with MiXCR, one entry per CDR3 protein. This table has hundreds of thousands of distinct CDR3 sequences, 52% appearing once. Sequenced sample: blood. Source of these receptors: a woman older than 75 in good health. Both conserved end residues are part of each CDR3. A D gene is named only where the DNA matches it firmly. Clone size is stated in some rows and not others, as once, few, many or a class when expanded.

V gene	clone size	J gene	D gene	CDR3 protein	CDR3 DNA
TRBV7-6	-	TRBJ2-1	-	CACSLEAGPRYNEQFF	TGTGCCTGCAGCTTAGAGGCGGGGCCCCGCTACAATGAGCAGTTCTTC
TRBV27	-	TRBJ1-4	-	CASSSHGSDEKLFF	TGTGCCAGCAGTTCACATGGCTCGGATGAAAAACTGTTTTTT
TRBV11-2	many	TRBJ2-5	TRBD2	CASSSLAGVETQYF	TGTGCCAGCAGCTCACTAGCGGGCGTCGAGACCCAGTACTTC
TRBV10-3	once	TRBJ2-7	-	CAISEDRGRDEQYF	TGTGCCATCAGTGAGGACAGAGGTAGGGACGAGCAGTACTTC
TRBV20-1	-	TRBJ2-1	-	CSARFSHEQFF	TGCAGTGCTAGGTTCTCTCATGAGCAGTTCTTC
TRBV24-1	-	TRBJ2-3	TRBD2	CATSDFRTSGGTKDTQYF	TGTGCCACCAGTGATTTCCGGACTAGCGGGGGGACCAAGGATACGCAGTATTTT
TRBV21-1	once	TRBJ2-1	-	CASSKEGSGGPTYNEQFF	TGTGCCAGCAGCAAAGAGGGTAGCGGGGGCCCCACCTACAATGAGCAGTTCTTC
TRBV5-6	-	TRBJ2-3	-	CASSLKALRNTQYF	TGTGCCAGCAGCTTGAAAGCTCTTCGCAATACGCAGTATTTT
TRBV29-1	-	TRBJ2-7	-	CSHDLYGYEQYF	TGCAGCCACGATCTTTACGGCTACGAGCAGTACTTC
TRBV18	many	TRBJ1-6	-	CASSLTASSYNSPLHF	TGTGCCAGCTCACTGACAGCTAGCTCCTATAATTCACCCCTCCACTTT
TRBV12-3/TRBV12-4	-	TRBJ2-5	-	CASSSSSVAETQYF	TGTGCCAGCAGTTCCTCGTCGGTTGCAGAGACCCAGTACTTC
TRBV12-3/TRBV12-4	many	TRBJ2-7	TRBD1	CASSPTGQGNIYEQYF	TGTGCCAGCAGTCCAACTGGACAGGGAAATATCTACGAGCAGTACTTC
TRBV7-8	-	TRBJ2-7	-	CASSLLDRGRGEQYF	TGTGCCAGCAGCTTACTCGACAGAGGACGAGGCGAGCAGTACTTC
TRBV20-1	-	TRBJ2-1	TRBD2	CSAPDSGTSKDEQFF	TGCAGTGCTCCGGATTCGGGGACTAGTAAAGATGAGCAGTTCTTC
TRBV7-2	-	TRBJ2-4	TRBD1	CASSFGTGISNIQYF	TGTGCCAGCAGCTTCGGGACAGGGATATCAAACATTCAGTACTTC
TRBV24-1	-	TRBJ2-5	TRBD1	CATGGTGEETQYF	TGTGCCACTGGAGGGACAGGGGAAGAGACCCAGTACTTC
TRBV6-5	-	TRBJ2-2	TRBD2	CASSYSRTSGGADTGELFF	TGTGCCAGCAGTTACTCCCGGACTAGCGGGGGGGCCGACACCGGGGAGCTGTTTTTT
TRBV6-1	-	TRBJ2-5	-	CASSEFWGGTQYF	TGTGCCAGCAGTGAATTCTGGGGAGGGACCCAGTACTTC
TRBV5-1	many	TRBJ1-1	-	CASSRQMNTEAFF	TGTGCCAGCAGCAGACAGATGAACACTGAAGCTTTCTTT
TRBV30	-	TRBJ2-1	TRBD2	CAWEREGRNEQFF	TGTGCCTGGGAGCGGGAGGGCCGGAATGAGCAGTTCTTC
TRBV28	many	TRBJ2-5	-	CASALYQETQYF	TGTGCCAGTGCCCTGTACCAAGAGACCCAGTACTTC
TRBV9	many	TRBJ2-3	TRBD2	CASSPQGLRTSGSTDTQYF	TGTGCCAGCAGCCCCCAGGGGCTGAGGACTAGCGGGAGCACAGATACGCAGTATTTT
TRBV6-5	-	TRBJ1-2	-	CAGSYAGSYTF	TGTGCCGGCAGTTACGCCGGATCCTACACCTTT
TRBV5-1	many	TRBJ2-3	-	CASSFRVGTDTQYF	TGCGCCAGCAGCTTCCGGGTCGGCACAGATACGCAGTATTTT
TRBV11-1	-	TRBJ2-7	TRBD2	CASSLAFGLAGGAYEQYF	TGTGCCAGCAGCTTAGCGTTCGGACTAGCGGGAGGAGCCTACGAGCAGTACTTC
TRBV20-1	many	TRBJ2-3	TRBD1	CSARAPGQGEYTQYF	TGCAGTGCTAGAGCCCCGGGACAGGGGGAGTATACGCAGTATTTT